This record looks at one TCR beta chain sequence and its context. The data stem from a study of T cells in Graves' hyperthyroidism and ophthalmopathy. Trimming took off 3 bases at V and 1 base at J, with 12 bases between the two ends. This CDR3 has 14 residues. The germline V gene has CDR1 DFQATT and CDR2 SNEGSKA (reference sequence). The investigators amplified TCR beta CDR3 regions from RNA transcripts. The study used the HTBI primer set for a first-round RT-PCR of the TCR CDR3. TCRdb ran MiXCR on the multiplex PCR reads and lists one entry per CDR3 protein. The top ten hold roughly 7.2% of the sample, which has around 660,000 distinct CDR3 sequences, approximately 42% seen once.

This sequence joins TRBV20-1 and TRBJ1-1, with D possibly TRBD1 on 5 matching bases. The TCR originated in an adult man with Graves' disease, either hyperthyroidism or ophthalmopathy (not recorded which). The sequenced material came from peripheral blood or thyroid tissue (not recorded which). The CDR3 protein is CSARGPGENTEAFF. The CDR3 DNA is TGCAGTGCTAGGGGACCGGGCGAGAACACTGAAGCTTTCTTT.